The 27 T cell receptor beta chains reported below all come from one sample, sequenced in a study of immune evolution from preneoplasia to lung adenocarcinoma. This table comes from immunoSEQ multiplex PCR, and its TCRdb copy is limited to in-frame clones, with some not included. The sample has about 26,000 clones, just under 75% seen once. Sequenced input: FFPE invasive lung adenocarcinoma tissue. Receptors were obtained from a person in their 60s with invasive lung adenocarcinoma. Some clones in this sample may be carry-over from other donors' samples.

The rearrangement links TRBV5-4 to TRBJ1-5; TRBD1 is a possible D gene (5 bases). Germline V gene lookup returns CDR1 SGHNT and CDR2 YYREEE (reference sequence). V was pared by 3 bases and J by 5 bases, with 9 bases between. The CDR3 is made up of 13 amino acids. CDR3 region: CASSWDVDQPQHF. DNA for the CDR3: TGTGCCAGCAGCTGGGACGTCGATCAGCCCCAGCATTTT.

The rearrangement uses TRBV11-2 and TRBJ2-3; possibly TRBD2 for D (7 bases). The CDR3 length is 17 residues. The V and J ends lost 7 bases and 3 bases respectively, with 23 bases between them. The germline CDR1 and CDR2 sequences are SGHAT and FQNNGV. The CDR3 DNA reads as TGTGCCAGCAACGAGAGCGGGATCCTAGGGGGTACAGATACGCAGTATTTT. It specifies CASNESGILGGTDTQYF.

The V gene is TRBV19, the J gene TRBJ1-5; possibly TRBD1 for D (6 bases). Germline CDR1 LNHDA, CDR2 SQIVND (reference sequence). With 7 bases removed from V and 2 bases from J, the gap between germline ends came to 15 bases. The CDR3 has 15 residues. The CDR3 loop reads CASMGADMGNQPQHF. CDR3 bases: TGTGCCAGTATGGGGGCGGATATGGGCAATCAGCCCCAGCATTTT.

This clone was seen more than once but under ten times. CDR3 amino acids: CASSPRGLAGGTNTGELFF. CDR3 sequence (DNA): TGTGCCAGCAGCCCCCGGGGACTAGCGGGAGGGACGAACACCGGGGAGCTGTTTTTT. The chain recombines TRBV9 with TRBJ2-2, with TRBD2 identical over 16 bases. V trimming: 4 bases; J trimming: 0 bases; junction bases outside the gene matches: 6. Germline V gene lookup returns CDR1 SGDLS and CDR2 YYNGEE. CDR3 length equals 19 residues. Using reference TRBV9 and TRBJ2-2 for the parts outside the CDR3, the full variable domain is DSGVTQTPKHLITATGQRVTLRCSPRSGDLSVYWYQQSLDQGLQFLIQYYNGEERAKGNILERFSAQQFPDLHSELNLSSLELGDSALYFCASSPRGLAGGTNTGELFFGEGSRLTVL.

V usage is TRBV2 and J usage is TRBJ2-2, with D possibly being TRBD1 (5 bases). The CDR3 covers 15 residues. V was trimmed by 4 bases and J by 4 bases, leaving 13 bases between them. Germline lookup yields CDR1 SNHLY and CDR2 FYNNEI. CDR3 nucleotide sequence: TGTGCCAGCAGTGCGCAGGGTAGTAGCACCGGGGAGCTGTTTTTT. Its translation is CASSAQGSSTGELFF.

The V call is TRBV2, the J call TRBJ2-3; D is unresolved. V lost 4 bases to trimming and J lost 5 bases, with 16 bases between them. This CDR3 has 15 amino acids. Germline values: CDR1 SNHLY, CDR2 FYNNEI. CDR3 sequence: CASSGSEAAGDTQYF. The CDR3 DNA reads TGTGCCAGCAGTGGGTCCGAAGCCGCCGGAGATACGCAGTATTTT. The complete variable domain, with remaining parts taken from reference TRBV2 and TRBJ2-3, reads EPEVTQTPSHQVTQMGQEVILRCVPISNHLYFYWYRQILGQKVEFLVSFYNNEISEKSEIFDDQFSVERPDGSNFTLKIRSTKLEDSAMYFCASSGSEAAGDTQYFGPGTRLTVL.

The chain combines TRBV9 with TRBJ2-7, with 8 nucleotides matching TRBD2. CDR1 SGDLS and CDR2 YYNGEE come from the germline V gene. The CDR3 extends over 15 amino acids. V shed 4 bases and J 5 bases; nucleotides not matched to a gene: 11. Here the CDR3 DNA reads TGTGCCAGCAGCTTAGACGCGGGAGGAGCGAACGAGCAGTACTTC. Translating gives CASSLDAGGANEQYF.

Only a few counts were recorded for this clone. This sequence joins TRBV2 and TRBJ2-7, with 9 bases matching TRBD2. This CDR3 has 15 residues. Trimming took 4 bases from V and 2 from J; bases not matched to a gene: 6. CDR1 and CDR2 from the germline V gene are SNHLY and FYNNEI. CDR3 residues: CASSGLAAKTYEQYF. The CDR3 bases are TGTGCCAGCAGTGGACTAGCGGCAAAAACCTACGAGCAGTACTTC.

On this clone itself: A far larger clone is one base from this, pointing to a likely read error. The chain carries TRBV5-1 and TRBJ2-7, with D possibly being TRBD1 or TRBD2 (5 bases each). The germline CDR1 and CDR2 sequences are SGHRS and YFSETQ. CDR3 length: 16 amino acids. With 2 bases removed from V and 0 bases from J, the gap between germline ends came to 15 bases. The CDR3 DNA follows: TGCGCCAGCAGCTTAAGTGTGGGGACGGCCTCCTACGAGCAGTACTTC. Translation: CASSLSVGTASYEQYF.

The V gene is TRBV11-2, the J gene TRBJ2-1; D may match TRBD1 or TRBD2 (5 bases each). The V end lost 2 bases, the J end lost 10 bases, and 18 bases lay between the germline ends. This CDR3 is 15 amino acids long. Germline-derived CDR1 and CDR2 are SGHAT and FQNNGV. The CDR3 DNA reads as TGTGCCAGCAGCTTACTAGGGACCATAGCGATAGAGCAGTTCTTC. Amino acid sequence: CASSLLGTIAIEQFF. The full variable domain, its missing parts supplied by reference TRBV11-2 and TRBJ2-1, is EAGVAQSPRYKIIEKRQSVAFWCNPISGHATLYWYQQILGQGPKLLIQFQNNGVVDDSQLPKDRFSAERLKGVDSTLKIQPAKLEDSAVYLCASSLLGTIAIEQFFGPGTRLTVL.

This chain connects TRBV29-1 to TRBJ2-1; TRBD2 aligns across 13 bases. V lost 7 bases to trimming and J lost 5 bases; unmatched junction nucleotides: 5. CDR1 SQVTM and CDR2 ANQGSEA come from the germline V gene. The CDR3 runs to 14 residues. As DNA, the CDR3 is TGCAGCGCTGACGGGACTAGCGGGAACAATGAGCAGTTCTTC. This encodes CSADGTSGNNEQFF.

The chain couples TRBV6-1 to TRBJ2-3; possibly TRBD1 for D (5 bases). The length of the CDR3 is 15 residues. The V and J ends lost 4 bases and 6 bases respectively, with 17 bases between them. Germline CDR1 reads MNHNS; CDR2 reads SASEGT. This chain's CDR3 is CASSGGPFGADTQYF. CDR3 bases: TGTGCCAGCAGTGGGGGCCCGTTTGGGGCGGATACGCAGTATTTT.

CDR3 residues: CASTKVEQGEQYF. CDR3 in DNA: TGTGCCAGCACCAAAGTAGAACAGGGCGAGCAGTACTTC. V is TRBV2 and J is TRBJ2-7; possible D gene TRBD1, 6 bases. The CDR3 extends over 13 amino acids. The V gene lost 7 bases and the J gene lost 6 bases, with 16 bases spanning the gap. The germline gives CDR1 SNHLY, CDR2 FYNNEI.

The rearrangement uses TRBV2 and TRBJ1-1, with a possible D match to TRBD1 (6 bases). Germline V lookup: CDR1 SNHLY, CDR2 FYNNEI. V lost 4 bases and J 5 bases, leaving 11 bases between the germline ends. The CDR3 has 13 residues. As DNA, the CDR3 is TGTGCCAGCAGTGTGGGGGCCGGAACTGAAGCTTTCTTT. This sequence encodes CASSVGAGTEAFF.

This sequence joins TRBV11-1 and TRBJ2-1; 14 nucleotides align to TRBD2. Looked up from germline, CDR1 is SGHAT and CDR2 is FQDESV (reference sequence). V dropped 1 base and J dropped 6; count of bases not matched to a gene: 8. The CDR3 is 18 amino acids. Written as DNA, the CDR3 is TGTGCCAGCAGCTTAGTGGATACCGGGACTAGCGGGAGCAATGAGCAGTTCTTC. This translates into CASSLVDTGTSGSNEQFF.

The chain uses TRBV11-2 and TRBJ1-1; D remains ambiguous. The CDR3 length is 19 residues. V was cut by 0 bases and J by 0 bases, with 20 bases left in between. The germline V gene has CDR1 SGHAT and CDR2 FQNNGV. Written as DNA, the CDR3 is TGTGCCAGCAGCTTAGATTGGCATGGGCGACTCAACATGAACACTGAAGCTTTCTTT. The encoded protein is CASSLDWHGRLNMNTEAFF.

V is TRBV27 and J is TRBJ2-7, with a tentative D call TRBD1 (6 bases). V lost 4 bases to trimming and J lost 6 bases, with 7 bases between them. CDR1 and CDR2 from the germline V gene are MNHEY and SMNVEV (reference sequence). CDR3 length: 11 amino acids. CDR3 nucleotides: TGTGCCAGCAGTTGGGGGCTCGAGCAGTACTTC. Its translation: CASSWGLEQYF.

This CDR3 reads CASSNGQSNTEAFF. The CDR3, as DNA: TGTGCCAGCAGTAACGGACAGAGCAACACTGAAGCTTTCTTT. The chain recombines TRBV28 with TRBJ1-1; weak D call: TRBD1 (6 bases). V was clipped by 5 bases and J by 2 bases, with 12 bases between them. Germline V gene lookup returns CDR1 MDHEN and CDR2 SYDVKM. CDR3 length equals 14 residues.

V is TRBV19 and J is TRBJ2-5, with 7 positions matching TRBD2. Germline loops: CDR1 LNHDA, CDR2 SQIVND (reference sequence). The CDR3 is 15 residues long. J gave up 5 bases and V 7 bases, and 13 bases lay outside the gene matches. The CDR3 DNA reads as TGTGCCAGTACCTCATCTATGCGGGAGAGCGAGACCCAGTACTTC. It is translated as CASTSSMRESETQYF.

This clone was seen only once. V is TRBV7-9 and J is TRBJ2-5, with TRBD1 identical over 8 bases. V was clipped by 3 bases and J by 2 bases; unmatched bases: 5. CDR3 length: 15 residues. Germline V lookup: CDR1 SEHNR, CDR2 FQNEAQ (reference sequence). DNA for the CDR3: TGTGCCAGCAGCTTGGGACAGGCACCTCAAGAGACCCAGTACTTC. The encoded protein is CASSLGQAPQETQYF.

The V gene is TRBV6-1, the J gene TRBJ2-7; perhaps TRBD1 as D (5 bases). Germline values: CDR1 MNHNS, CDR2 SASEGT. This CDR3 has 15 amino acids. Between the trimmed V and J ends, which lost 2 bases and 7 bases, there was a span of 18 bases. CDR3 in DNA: TGTGCCAGCAGTGAAAAACAGGAACCTTCAGATGAGCAGTACTTC. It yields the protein CASSEKQEPSDEQYF.

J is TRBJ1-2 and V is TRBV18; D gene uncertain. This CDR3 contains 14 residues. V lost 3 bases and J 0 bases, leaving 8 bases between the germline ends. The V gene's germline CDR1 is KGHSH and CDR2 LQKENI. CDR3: CASSPLESNYGYTF. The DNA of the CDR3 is TGTGCCAGCTCACCGTTAGAGTCTAACTATGGCTACACCTTC.

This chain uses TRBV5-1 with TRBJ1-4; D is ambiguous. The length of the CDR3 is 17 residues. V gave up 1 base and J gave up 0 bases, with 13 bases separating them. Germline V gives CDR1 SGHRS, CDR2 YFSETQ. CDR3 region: CASSLLPSTSTNEKLFF. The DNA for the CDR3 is TGCGCCAGCAGCTTGTTGCCCAGTACTTCAACTAATGAAAAACTGTTTTTT.

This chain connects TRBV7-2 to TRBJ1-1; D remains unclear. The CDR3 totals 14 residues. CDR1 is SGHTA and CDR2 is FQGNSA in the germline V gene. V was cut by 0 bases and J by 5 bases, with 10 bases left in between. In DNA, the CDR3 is TGTGCCAGCAGCTTAGCGCTTAGGGAGACTGAAGCTTTCTTT. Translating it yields CASSLALRETEAFF.

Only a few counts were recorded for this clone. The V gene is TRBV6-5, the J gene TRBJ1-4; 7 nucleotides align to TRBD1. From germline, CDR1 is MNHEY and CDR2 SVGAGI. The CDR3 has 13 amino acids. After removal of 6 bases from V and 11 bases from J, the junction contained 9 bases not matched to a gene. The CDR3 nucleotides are TGTGCCAGCAGCCTCAGGGGGATGGAGAAACTGTTTTTT. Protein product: CASSLRGMEKLFF.

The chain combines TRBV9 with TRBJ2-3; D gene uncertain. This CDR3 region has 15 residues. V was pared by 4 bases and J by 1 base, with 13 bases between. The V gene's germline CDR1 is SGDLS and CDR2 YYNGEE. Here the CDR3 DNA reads TGTGCCAGCAGCTCACGAACATATCGCACAGATACGCAGTATTTT. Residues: CASSSRTYRTDTQYF. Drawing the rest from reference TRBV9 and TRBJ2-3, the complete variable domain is DSGVTQTPKHLITATGQRVTLRCSPRSGDLSVYWYQQSLDQGLQFLIQYYNGEERAKGNILERFSAQQFPDLHSELNLSSLELGDSALYFCASSSRTYRTDTQYFGPGTRLTVL.

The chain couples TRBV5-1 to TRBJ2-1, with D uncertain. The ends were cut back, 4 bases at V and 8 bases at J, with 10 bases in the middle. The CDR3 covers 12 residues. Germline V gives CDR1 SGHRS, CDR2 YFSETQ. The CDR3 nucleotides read TGCGCCAGCAGCCTACCGGGCGATGAGCAGTTCTTC. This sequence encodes CASSLPGDEQFF.